Following are 11 T cell receptor beta chains from one sample sequenced in a study of somatic mutations in cytotoxic T cells in rheumatoid arthritis. Clones were sequenced by immunoSEQ multiplex PCR, and TCRdb holds only the in-frame ones, with some missing. The table records 25,000 to 30,000 clones, 82% of them present only once. The sequencing sample was made of CD8+ T cells sorted from blood. These receptors were taken from a man aged 45-65 years in good health.

The chain joins TRBV27 to TRBJ2-7, with 12 bases aligning to TRBD2. In germline, CDR1 is MNHEY, CDR2 SMNVEV (reference sequence). This CDR3 is built from 16 residues. The V and J ends lost 5 bases and 4 bases, in that order; junction bases with no gene match: 9. CDR3 amino acids: CASSARLAGERYEQYF. The CDR3 nucleotides read TGTGCCAGCAGTGCAAGACTAGCGGGAGAAAGGTACGAGCAGTACTTC.

The chain combines TRBV10-3 with TRBJ1-3, with a tentative D call TRBD1 (6 bases). The CDR3 loop spans 15 amino acids. Germline CDR1 is ENHRY and CDR2 is SYGVKD. Trimming removed 7 bases from V and 0 bases from J, with 13 bases in between. The CDR3 DNA reads as TGTGCCATCATCAACAGGGAAGTCTCTGGAAACACCATATATTTT. Translating it yields CAIINREVSGNTIYF.

This rearrangement joins TRBV11-2 to TRBJ2-7; D is ambiguous. Deletions cut 0 bases from V and 3 bases from J, with 3 bases between. Germline assignment: CDR1 SGHAT and CDR2 FQNNGV. The CDR3 is 12 amino acids. The DNA of the CDR3 is TGTGCCAGCAGCTTAGATTTCTACGAGCAGTACTTC. Encoded protein: CASSLDFYEQYF. The full variable domain, its missing parts supplied by reference TRBV11-2 and TRBJ2-7, is EAGVAQSPRYKIIEKRQSVAFWCNPISGHATLYWYQQILGQGPKLLIQFQNNGVVDDSQLPKDRFSAERLKGVDSTLKIQPAKLEDSAVYLCASSLDFYEQYFGPGTRLTVT.

This chain links TRBV14 with TRBJ1-2; D unresolved. V was shortened by 0 bases and J by 13 bases, with 12 bases between the two germline ends. Germline CDR1 and CDR2: SGHDN and FVKESK. The CDR3 totals 12 residues. CDR3 sequence (DNA): TGTGCCAGCAGCCAAGAGGGTTTTCGTTTCACCTTC. Translation gives CASSQEGFRFTF.

A single count supports this clone. The chain links TRBV5-6 to TRBJ2-3; 14 nucleotides align to TRBD2. Per germline, CDR1 SGHDT and CDR2 YYEEEE. The junction had 5 bases not matched to a gene; V was cut back by 3 bases and J by 5 bases. The CDR3 covers 16 residues. Here the CDR3 DNA reads TGTGCCAGCAGCTGGGGACTAGCGGGAGTCGGAGATACGCAGTATTTT. Amino acid sequence: CASSWGLAGVGDTQYF. Looking up the rest from reference TRBV5-6 and TRBJ2-3 gives the full variable domain: DAGVTQSPTHLIKTRGQQVTLRCSPKSGHDTVSWYQQALGQGPQFIFQYYEEEERQRGNFPDRFSGHQFPNYSSELNVNALLLGDSALYLCASSWGLAGVGDTQYFGPGTRLTVL.

The chain couples TRBV9 to TRBJ2-2; 9 nucleotides align to TRBD1. Germline-derived CDR1 and CDR2 are SGDLS and YYNGEE. The CDR3 contains 16 residues. V was clipped by 4 bases and J by 5 bases; unmatched bases: 9. Written as DNA, the CDR3 is TGTGCCAGCAGCAGCCGGGACAGGGTTTATACCGGGGAGCTGTTTTTT. It yields the protein CASSSRDRVYTGELFF.

The J gene is TRBJ2-7, the V gene TRBV7-2, with 7 bases matching TRBD2. CDR3 length: 16 amino acids. Germline V gene sequence: CDR1 SGHTA, CDR2 FQGNSA. V was pared by 3 bases and J by 0 bases, with 8 bases of the junction left unmatched. CDR3 residues: CASSLTSGGTSYEQYF. CDR3 DNA sequence: TGTGCCAGCAGCTTGACGTCGGGAGGCACCTCCTACGAGCAGTACTTC. The whole variable domain, remainder taken from reference TRBV7-2 and TRBJ2-7, is GAGVSQSPSNKVTEKGKDVELRCDPISGHTALYWYRQSLGQGLEFLIYFQGNSAPDKSGLPSDRFSAERTGGSVSTLTIQRTQQEDSAVYLCASSLTSGGTSYEQYFGPGTRLTVT.

This chain links TRBV6-5 with TRBJ2-5, with unresolved D. Germline V gene data show CDR1 as MNHEY and CDR2 as SVGAGI. This CDR3 is built from 13 residues. V lost 5 bases and J 2 bases, leaving 9 bases between the germline ends. The CDR3 reads CASSASPQETQYF. The CDR3 DNA follows: TGTGCCAGCAGTGCTTCACCGCAAGAGACCCAGTACTTC.

This clone came up once. V gene TRBV4-1 combines with J gene TRBJ2-5, with 10 bases aligning to TRBD1. Germline V gene data show CDR1 as MGHRA and CDR2 as YSYEKL. Trimming took 4 bases from V and 5 from J; bases not matched to a gene: 7. This CDR3 spans 15 amino acids. DNA for the CDR3: TGCGCCAGCAGCCCACCGACAGGGGGCTCTGAGACCCAGTACTTC. It is translated as CASSPPTGGSETQYF.

This rearrangement joins TRBV6-5 to TRBJ2-7, with D tentatively TRBD2 (6 bases). The CDR3 sequence is 16 residues long. Germline V CDR1 and CDR2: MNHEY, SVGAGI. The ends were cut back, 0 bases at V and 4 bases at J, with 16 bases in the middle. The CDR3 spells CASSYSEGRVQYEQYF. The CDR3 DNA is TGTGCCAGCAGTTACTCGGAGGGTAGGGTCCAATACGAGCAGTACTTC.

This clone has only one observation. The chain joins TRBV2 to TRBJ1-2, with 7 bases aligning to TRBD1. Germline CDR1 is SNHLY and CDR2 is FYNNEI. V lost 3 bases, J lost 0 bases, and 4 bases stayed unmatched. The CDR3 totals 15 residues. The DNA for the CDR3 is TGTGCCAGCAGTGAGACAGGGAATGCTAACTATGGCTACACCTTC. It yields the protein CASSETGNANYGYTF.